The rows below give T cell receptor beta chains drawn from one sample of a study of cytomegalovirus exposure and HLA in healthy donors. Some clones are missing from TCRdb's copy, which holds only in-frame ones; the method was immunoSEQ multiplex PCR. The sample consists of about 130,000 clones, 65% to 90% of them appearing once. Sequenced input: PBMCs. The receptors here all came from a woman between 18 and 29 years old in good health and CMV-seropositive. The CDR3 runs from the conserved cysteine through the conserved F or W. A D gene is named only where the DNA matches it firmly. The listing skips clone size in some rows; elsewhere it reads once, few, many or a size class.

v_gene,j_gene,d_gene,abundance,CDR3aa,CDR3nt
TRBV7-9,TRBJ2-1,-,-,CASSLTESPNNEQFF,TGTGCCAGCAGCTTAACGGAGAGCCCAAACAATGAGCAGTTCTTC
TRBV7-2,TRBJ2-3,TRBD2,few,CASSLTVGLGGTDTQYF,TGTGCCAGCAGCCTGACCGTAGGCCTCGGGGGGACAGATACGCAGTATTTT
TRBV7-3,TRBJ1-1,-,-,CASSLGGRGNTEAFF,TGTGCCAGCAGCTTAGGGGGCCGGGGGAACACTGAAGCTTTCTTT
TRBV25-1,TRBJ1-1,-,-,CAASPGDTEAFF,TGTGCCGCCTCCCCGGGGGATACTGAAGCTTTCTTT
TRBV7-3,TRBJ1-1,-,-,CASSLSAGNTEAFF,TGTGCCAGCAGCTTATCGGCGGGGAACACTGAAGCTTTCTTT
TRBV6-1,TRBJ2-7,TRBD1,-,CASSVLSGTDYEQYF,TGTGCCAGCAGTGTACTCTCCGGGACAGACTACGAGCAGTACTTC
TRBV12-5,TRBJ2-7,TRBD1,-,CAAGGTGSYEQYF,TGTGCGGCCGGGGGGACAGGGTCTTACGAGCAGTACTTC
TRBV5-6,TRBJ1-5,-,-,CASSPRGNQPQHF,TGTGCCAGCAGCCCACGGGGTAATCAGCCCCAGCATTTT
TRBV4-2,TRBJ2-1,TRBD2,-,CASSLAGDEQFF,TGTGCCAGCAGCCTAGCGGGGGATGAGCAGTTCTTC
TRBV7-8,TRBJ2-3,TRBD2,-,CASSLLAGGTDTQYF,TGTGCCAGCAGCTTACTCGCGGGGGGTACAGATACGCAGTATTTT